A selection of T cell receptor beta chains follows, all from one sample in a study of T cells after yellow fever vaccination. TCRdb passed the 5' RACE reads through MiXCR, listing each CDR3 protein once. The sample lists around 610,000 distinct CDR3 sequences; about 13% were seen once. This sample comprised PBMCs, obtained on the day of the yellow fever booster vaccination. These receptors were obtained from a man aged 25 to 40 who received the YFV17D yellow fever vaccine. CDR3s include the opening cysteine and the closing phenylalanine or tryptophan. Each record gives: D gene, clone size, V gene, J gene, CDR3 protein, CDR3 DNA. D genes are given only for firm matches. The size entry is marked missing in some rows and otherwise reads once, few, many or a size class.

-	few	TRBV5-1	TRBJ2-5	CASSLRGDQETQYF	TGCGCCAGCAGCTTAAGAGGGGATCAAGAGACCCAGTACTTC
-	-	TRBV5-1	TRBJ2-7	CASSPSTYEQYF	TGCGCCAGCAGCCCATCTACCTACGAGCAGTACTTC
-	few	TRBV10-3	TRBJ1-1	CAISETVMNTEAFF	TGTGCCATCAGTGAGACAGTCATGAACACTGAAGCTTTCTTT
TRBD1	-	TRBV4-3	TRBJ1-2	CASSQETGDRTGGYTF	TGCGCCAGCAGCCAGGAAACAGGGGATCGGACAGGAGGCTACACCTTC
-	few	TRBV15	TRBJ2-3	CATRQIAENTDTQYF	TGTGCCACCCGACAAATAGCGGAAAACACAGATACGCAGTATTTT
TRBD2	few	TRBV20-1	TRBJ2-7	CSATKLAGTYEQYF	TGCAGTGCTACAAAACTAGCGGGCACCTACGAGCAGTACTTC
-	many	TRBV5-6	TRBJ2-7	CASSPWGSRYYEQYF	TGTGCCAGCAGCCCTTGGGGCTCCCGCTACTACGAGCAGTACTTC
-	-	TRBV21-1	TRBJ2-1	CASSNDRVPDEQFF	TGTGCCAGCAGCAATGACAGGGTCCCCGATGAGCAGTTCTTC
TRBD2	-	TRBV6-2/TRBV6-3	TRBJ2-7	CASRPPGAGNYEQYF	TGTGCCAGCAGACCTCCGGGAGCGGGAAATTACGAGCAGTACTTC
-	few	TRBV5-6	TRBJ2-1	CASSVRATPRSYNEQFF	TGTGCCAGCAGCGTCCGGGCAACACCTCGGTCCTACAATGAGCAGTTCTTC
-	-	TRBV13	TRBJ2-7	CASSFNGLAGEQYF	TGTGCCAGCAGCTTCAACGGGTTAGCCGGCGAGCAGTACTTC
TRBD2	-	TRBV5-5	TRBJ2-5	CASSLGPSGRSRQETQYF	TGTGCCAGCAGCTTGGGTCCTAGCGGGAGGTCGAGGCAAGAGACCCAGTACTTC
-	few	TRBV29-1	TRBJ2-3	CSANPTSDTQYF	TGCAGCGCCAACCCAACCTCAGATACGCAGTATTTT
TRBD1	-	TRBV20-1	TRBJ2-7	CSIRRGGQGAYEQYF	TGCAGTATCCGGAGGGGGGGACAGGGGGCCTACGAGCAGTACTTC
TRBD1	many	TRBV5-1	TRBJ2-3	CASSLGQSTDTQYF	TGTGCCAGCAGCTTGGGACAGAGCACAGATACGCAGTATTTT
TRBD2	few	TRBV6-1	TRBJ2-1	CASVDSGNLSGNEQFF	TGTGCCAGCGTCGATAGCGGGAACCTTTCGGGGAATGAGCAGTTCTTC
-	many	TRBV7-9	TRBJ2-5	CASSLGHIQETQYF	TGTGCCAGCAGCTTGGGACATATTCAAGAGACCCAGTACTTC
TRBD2	-	TRBV5-1	TRBJ2-1	CASRERDSYNEQFF	TGCGCCAGCAGGGAGCGGGACTCCTACAATGAGCAGTTCTTC
TRBD2	few	TRBV2	TRBJ2-7	CASRRREATYEQYF	TGTGCCAGCAGAAGGCGGGAGGCAACCTACGAGCAGTACTTC
-	-	TRBV2	TRBJ1-3	CASSEENTIYF	TGTGCCAGCAGTGAGGAAAACACCATATATTTT
-	few	TRBV20-1	TRBJ1-3	CSARVSESAGNTIYF	TGCAGTGCTAGAGTATCGGAATCAGCCGGAAACACCATATATTTT
-	-	TRBV9	TRBJ2-2	CASSPFVGRGATGELFF	TGTGCCAGCAGCCCTTTCGTGGGCAGGGGTGCTACCGGGGAGCTGTTTTTT
-	-	TRBV11-2	TRBJ2-2	CASSLSIGAGELFF	TGTGCCAGCAGCTTATCCATAGGCGCCGGGGAGCTGTTTTTT
-	few	TRBV6-1	TRBJ1-4	CASSRATDANEKLFF	TGTGCCAGCAGTCGAGCGACGGATGCAAATGAAAAACTGTTTTTT
-	-	TRBV9	TRBJ2-7	CASSVRSEAPYEQYF	TGTGCCAGCAGCGTACGCAGTGAGGCCCCCTACGAGCAGTACTTC
TRBD1	-	TRBV6-1	TRBJ1-5	CASSRTGVGGQPQHF	TGTGCCAGCAGTAGGACAGGGGTCGGGGGACAGCCCCAGCATTTT
-	-	TRBV20-1	TRBJ2-7	CSATGRGIYEQYF	TGCAGTGCTACCGGGAGAGGGATCTACGAGCAGTACTTC
-	few	TRBV7-2	TRBJ1-1	CASSFQGRGTEAFF	TGTGCCAGCAGCTTTCAGGGTAGGGGAACTGAAGCTTTCTTT
TRBD2	few	TRBV24-1	TRBJ2-3	CATSEHGKGLAGGPSDTQYF	TGTGCCACCAGTGAACACGGAAAGGGACTAGCGGGAGGGCCATCAGATACGCAGTATTTT
-	few	TRBV29-1	TRBJ2-1	CSVYGGGSYNEQFF	TGCAGCGTATACGGCGGAGGCTCCTACAATGAGCAGTTCTTC
-	-	TRBV6-1	TRBJ2-7	CASSYPSNEQYF	TGTGCCAGCAGCTACCCCTCCAACGAGCAGTACTTC
-	few	TRBV20-1	TRBJ2-7	CSAESSISYEQYF	TGCAGTGCCGAGAGTTCTATCTCCTACGAGCAGTACTTC
TRBD1	-	TRBV9	TRBJ1-1	CASSGQGHNTEAFF	TGTGCCAGCAGCGGACAGGGACACAACACTGAAGCTTTCTTT
-	few	TRBV5-4	TRBJ2-7	CASSPPRGDEQYF	TGTGCCAGCAGCCCCCCGCGGGGCGACGAGCAGTACTTC
-	-	TRBV6-1	TRBJ2-5	CASSRYNRDGETQYF	TGTGCCAGCAGTCGGTACAACAGGGATGGAGAGACCCAGTACTTC